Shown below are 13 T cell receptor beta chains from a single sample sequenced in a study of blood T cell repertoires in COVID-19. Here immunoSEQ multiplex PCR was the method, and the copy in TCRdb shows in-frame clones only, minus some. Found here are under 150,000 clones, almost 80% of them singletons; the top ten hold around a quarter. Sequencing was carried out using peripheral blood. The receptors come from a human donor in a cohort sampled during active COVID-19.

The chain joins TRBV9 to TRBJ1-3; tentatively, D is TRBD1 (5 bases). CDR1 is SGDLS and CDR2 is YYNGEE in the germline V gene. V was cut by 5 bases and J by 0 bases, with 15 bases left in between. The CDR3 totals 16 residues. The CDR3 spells CASSGGTASSGNTIYF. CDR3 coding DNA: TGTGCCAGCAGTGGGGGGACGGCGAGCTCTGGAAACACCATATATTTT.

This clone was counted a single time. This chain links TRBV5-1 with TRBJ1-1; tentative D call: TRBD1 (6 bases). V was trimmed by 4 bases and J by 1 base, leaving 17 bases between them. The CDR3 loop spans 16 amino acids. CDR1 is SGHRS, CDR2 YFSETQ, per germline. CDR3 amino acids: CASSRRPEQGNTEAFF. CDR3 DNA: TGCGCCAGCAGCCGCAGACCCGAACAGGGGAACACTGAAGCTTTCTTT.

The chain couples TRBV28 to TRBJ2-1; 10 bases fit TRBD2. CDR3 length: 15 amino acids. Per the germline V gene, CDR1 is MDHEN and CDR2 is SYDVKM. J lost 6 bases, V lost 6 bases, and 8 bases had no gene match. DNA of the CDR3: TGTGCCAGCAGCACTCTAGCGGGAGATGTCAATGAGCAGTTCTTC. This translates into CASSTLAGDVNEQFF.

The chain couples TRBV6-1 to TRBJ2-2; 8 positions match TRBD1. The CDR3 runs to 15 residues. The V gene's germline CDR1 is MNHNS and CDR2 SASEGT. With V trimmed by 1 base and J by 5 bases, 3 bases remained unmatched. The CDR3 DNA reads TGTGCCAGCAGTGAAGGGACAGGGATGACCGGGGAGCTGTTTTTT. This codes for CASSEGTGMTGELFF.

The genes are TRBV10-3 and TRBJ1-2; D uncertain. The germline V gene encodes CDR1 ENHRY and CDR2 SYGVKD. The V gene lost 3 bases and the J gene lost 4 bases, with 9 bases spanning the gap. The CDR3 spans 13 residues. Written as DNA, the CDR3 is TGTGCCATCAGTGATGAGGGATTCTATGGCTACACCTTC. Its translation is CAISDEGFYGYTF.

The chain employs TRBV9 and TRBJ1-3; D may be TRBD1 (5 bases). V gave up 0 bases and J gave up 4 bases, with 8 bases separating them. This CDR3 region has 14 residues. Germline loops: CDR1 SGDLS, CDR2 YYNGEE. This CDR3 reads CASSVGQPGNTIYF. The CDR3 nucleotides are TGTGCCAGCAGCGTAGGACAGCCCGGAAACACCATATATTTT.

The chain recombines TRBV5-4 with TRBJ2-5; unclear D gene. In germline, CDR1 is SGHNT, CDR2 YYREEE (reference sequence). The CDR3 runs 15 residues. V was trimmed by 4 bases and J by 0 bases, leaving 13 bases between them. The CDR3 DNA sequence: TGTGCCAGCAGCCCGACTCCACGGAACCAAGAGACCCAGTACTTC. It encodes CASSPTPRNQETQYF.

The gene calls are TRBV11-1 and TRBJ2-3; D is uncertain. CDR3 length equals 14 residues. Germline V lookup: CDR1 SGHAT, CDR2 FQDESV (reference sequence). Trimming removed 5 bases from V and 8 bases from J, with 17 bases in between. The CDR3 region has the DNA TGTGCCAGCAGCCCCGACTCCCGCGGTGGTACGCAGTATTTT. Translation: CASSPDSRGGTQYF. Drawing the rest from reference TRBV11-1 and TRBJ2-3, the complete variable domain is EAEVAQSPRYKITEKSQAVAFWCDPISGHATLYWYRQILGQGPELLVQFQDESVVDDSQLPKDRFSAERLKGVDSTLKIQPAELGDSAMYLCASSPDSRGGTQYFGPGTRLTVL.

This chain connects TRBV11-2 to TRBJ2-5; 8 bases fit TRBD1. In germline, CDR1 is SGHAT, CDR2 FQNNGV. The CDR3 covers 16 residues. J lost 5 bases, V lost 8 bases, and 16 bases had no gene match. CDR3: CASQAGGAPAGETQYF. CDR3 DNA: TGTGCCAGCCAGGCAGGGGGCGCTCCGGCGGGGGAGACCCAGTACTTC.

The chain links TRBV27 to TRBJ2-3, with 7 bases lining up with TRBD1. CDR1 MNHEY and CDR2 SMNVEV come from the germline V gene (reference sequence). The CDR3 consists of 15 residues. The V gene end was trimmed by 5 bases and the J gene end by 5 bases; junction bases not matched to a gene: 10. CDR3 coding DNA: TGTGCCAGCAGTATCCTCCGGGACAGCCGAGATACGCAGTATTTT. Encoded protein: CASSILRDSRDTQYF.

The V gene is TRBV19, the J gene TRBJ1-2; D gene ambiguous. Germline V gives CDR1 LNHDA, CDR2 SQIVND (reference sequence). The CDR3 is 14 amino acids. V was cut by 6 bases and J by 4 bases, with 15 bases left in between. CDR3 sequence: CASRRTGALYGYTF. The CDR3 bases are TGTGCCAGTAGAAGGACGGGAGCTCTCTATGGCTACACCTTC.

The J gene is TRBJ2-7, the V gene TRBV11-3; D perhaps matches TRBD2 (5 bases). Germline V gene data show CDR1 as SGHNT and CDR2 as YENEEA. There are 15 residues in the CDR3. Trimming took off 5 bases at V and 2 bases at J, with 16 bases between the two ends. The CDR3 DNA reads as TGTGCCAGCAGCGCTGGCGGGTTGGCGACCTACGAGCAGTACTTC. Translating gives CASSAGGLATYEQYF.

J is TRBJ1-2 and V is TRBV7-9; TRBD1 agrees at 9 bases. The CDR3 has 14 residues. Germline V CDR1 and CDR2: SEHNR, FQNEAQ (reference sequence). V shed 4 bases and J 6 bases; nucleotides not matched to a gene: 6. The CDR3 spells CASSSVGQGNGYTF. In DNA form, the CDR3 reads TGTGCCAGCAGCTCCGTTGGACAGGGGAATGGCTACACCTTC.